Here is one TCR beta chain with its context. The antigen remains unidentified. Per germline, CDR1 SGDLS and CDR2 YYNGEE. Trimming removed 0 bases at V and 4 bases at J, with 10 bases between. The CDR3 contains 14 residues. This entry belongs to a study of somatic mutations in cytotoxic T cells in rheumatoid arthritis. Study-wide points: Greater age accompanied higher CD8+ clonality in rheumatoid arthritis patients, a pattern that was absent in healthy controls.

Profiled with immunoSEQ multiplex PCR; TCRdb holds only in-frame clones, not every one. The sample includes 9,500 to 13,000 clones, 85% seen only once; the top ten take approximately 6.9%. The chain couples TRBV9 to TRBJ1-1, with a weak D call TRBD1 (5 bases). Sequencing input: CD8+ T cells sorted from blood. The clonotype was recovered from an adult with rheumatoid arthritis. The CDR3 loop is CASSVGGRSTEAFF. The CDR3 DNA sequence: TGTGCCAGCAGCGTAGGGGGACGGAGCACTGAAGCTTTCTTT. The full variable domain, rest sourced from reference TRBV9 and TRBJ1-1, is DSGVTQTPKHLITATGQRVTLRCSPRSGDLSVYWYQQSLDQGLQFLIQYYNGEERAKGNILERFSAQQFPDLHSELNLSSLELGDSALYFCASSVGGRSTEAFFGQGTRLTVV.